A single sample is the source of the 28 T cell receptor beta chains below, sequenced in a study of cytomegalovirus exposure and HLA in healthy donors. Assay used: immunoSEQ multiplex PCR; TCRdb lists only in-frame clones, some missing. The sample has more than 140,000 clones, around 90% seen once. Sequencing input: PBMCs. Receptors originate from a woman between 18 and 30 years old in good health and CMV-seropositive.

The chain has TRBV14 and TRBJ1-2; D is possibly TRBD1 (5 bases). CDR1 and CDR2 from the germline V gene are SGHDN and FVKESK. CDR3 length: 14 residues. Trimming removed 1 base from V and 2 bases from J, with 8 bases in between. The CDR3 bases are TGTGCCAGCAGCCAAGTACCAGGGAACTATGGCTACACCTTC. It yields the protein CASSQVPGNYGYTF.

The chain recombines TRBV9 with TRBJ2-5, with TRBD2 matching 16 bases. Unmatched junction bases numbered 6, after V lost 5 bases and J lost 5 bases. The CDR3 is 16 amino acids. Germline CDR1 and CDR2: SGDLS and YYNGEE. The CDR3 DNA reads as TGTGCCAGCAGTGAGGGACTAGCGGGAGGGCAGGAGACCCAGTACTTC. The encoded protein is CASSEGLAGGQETQYF.

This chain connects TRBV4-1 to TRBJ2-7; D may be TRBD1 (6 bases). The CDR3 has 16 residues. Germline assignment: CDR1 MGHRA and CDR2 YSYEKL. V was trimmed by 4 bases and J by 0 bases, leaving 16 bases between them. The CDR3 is CASSPEDSRLSYEQYF. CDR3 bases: TGCGCCAGCAGCCCCGAGGACAGTCGACTCTCCTACGAGCAGTACTTC.

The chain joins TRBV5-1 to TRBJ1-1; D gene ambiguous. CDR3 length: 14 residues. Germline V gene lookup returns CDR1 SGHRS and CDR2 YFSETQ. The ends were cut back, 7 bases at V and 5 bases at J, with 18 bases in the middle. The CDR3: CASSPGYLVTEAFF. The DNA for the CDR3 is TGCGCCAGCTCTCCGGGATACTTGGTTACTGAAGCTTTCTTT.

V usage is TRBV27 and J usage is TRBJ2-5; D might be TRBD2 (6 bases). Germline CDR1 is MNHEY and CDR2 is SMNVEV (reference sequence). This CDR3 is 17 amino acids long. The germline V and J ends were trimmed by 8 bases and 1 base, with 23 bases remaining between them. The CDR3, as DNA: TGTGCCAGCCACCGGGGGAGCCCAATGTCTCCCCAAGAGACCCAGTACTTC. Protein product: CASHRGSPMSPQETQYF.

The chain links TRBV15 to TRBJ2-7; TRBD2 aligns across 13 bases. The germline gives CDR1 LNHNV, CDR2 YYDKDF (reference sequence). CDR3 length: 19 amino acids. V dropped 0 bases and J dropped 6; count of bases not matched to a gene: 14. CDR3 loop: CATSRDPRVGTSGASEQYF. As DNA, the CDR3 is TGTGCCACCAGCAGAGACCCCCGAGTAGGGACTAGCGGGGCCTCCGAGCAGTACTTC.

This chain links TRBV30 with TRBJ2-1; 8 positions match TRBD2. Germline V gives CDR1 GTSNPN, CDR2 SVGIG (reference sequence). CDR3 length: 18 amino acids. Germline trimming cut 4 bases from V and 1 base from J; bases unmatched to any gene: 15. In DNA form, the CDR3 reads TGTGCCTGGAATCGACCGGGGGGGATCCGATTATCCTACAATGAGCAGTTCTTC. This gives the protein CAWNRPGGIRLSYNEQFF.

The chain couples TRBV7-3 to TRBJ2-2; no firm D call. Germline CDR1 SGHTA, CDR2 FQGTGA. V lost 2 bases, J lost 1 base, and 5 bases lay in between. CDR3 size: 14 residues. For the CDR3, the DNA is TGTGCCAGCAGCTTAGGGCAGAACACCGGGGAGCTGTTTTTT. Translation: CASSLGQNTGELFF.

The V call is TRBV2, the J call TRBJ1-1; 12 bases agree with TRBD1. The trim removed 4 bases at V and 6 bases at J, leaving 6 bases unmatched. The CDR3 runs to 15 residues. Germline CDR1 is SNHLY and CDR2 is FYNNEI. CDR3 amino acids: CASSGGTGGWSEAFF. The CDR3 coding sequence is TGTGCCAGCAGTGGGGGGACAGGGGGCTGGTCTGAAGCTTTCTTT.

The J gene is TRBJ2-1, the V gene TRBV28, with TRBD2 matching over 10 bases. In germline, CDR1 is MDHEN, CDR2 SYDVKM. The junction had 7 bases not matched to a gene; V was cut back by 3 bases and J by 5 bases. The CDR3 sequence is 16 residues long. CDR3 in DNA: TGTGCCAGCAGTTTGGATTGGACTAGCGGTAACAATGAGCAGTTCTTC. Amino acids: CASSLDWTSGNNEQFF.

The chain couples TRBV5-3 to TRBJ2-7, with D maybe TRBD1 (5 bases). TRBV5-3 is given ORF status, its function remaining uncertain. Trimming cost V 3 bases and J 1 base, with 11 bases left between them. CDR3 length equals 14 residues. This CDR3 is CARSYSGFSYEQYF. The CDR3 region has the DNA TGTGCCAGAAGCTACTCAGGGTTTTCCTACGAGCAGTACTTC.

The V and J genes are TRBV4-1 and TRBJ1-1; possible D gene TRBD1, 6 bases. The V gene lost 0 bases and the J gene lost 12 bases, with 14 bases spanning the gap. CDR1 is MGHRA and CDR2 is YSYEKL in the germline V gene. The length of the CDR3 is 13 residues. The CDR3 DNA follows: TGCGCCAGCAGCCAAGATTACAGGGTCACGACTTTCTTT. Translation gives CASSQDYRVTTFF.

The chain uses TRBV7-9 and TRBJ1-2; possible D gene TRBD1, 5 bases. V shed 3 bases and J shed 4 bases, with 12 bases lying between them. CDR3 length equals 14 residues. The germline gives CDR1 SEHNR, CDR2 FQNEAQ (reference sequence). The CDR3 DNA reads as TGTGCCAGCAGCTTGGGAGGGGCGGTCTATGGCTACACCTTC. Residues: CASSLGGAVYGYTF. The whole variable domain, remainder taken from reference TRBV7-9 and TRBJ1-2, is DTGVSQNPRHKITKRGQNVTFRCDPISEHNRLYWYRQTLGQGPEFLTYFQNEAQLEKSRLLSDRFSAERPKGSFSTLEIQRTEQGDSAMYLCASSLGGAVYGYTFGSGTRLTVV.

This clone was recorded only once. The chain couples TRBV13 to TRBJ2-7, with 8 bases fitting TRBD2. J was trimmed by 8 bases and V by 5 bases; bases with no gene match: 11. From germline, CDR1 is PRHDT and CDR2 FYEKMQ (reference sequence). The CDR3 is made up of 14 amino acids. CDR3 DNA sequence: TGTGCCAGCAGCACCGGAGGACTAGCTGGGCAGCAGTACTTC. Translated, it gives CASSTGGLAGQQYF.

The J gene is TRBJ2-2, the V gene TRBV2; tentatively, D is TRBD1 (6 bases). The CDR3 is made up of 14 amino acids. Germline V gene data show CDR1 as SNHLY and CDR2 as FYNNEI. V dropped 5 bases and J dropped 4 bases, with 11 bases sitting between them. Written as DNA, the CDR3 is TGTGCCAGCAGTTGGGGGCTTCGCACCGGGGAGCTGTTTTTT. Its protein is CASSWGLRTGELFF.

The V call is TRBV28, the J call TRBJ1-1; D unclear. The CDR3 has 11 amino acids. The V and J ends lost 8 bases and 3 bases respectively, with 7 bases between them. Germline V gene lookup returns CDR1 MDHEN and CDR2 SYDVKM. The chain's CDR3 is CASSADTEAFF. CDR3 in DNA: TGTGCCAGCTCCGCGGACACTGAAGCTTTCTTT.

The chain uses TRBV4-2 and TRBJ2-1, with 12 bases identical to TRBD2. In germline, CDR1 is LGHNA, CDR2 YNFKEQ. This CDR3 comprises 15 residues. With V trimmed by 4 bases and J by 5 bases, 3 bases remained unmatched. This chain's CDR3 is CASSPGLAGNNEQFF. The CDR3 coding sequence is TGTGCCAGCAGCCCCGGACTAGCGGGAAACAATGAGCAGTTCTTC.

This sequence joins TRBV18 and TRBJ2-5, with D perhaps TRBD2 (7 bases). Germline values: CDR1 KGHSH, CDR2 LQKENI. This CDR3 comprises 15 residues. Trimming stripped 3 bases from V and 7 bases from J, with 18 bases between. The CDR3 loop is CASSPDTGGAATQYF. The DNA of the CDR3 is TGTGCCAGCTCACCTGATACGGGGGGCGCAGCGACCCAGTACTTC.

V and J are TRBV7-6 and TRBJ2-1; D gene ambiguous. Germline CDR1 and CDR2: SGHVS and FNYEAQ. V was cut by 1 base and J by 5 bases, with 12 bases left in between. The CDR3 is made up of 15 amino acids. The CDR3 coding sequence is TGTGCCAGCAGCTTAGGGGCTAACGCAAACAATGAGCAGTTCTTC. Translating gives CASSLGANANNEQFF. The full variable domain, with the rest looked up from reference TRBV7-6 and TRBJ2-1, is GAGVSQSPRYKVTKRGQDVALRCDPISGHVSLYWYRQALGQGPEFLTYFNYEAQQDKSGLPNDRFSAERPEGSISTLTIQRTEQRDSAMYRCASSLGANANNEQFFGPGTRLTVL.

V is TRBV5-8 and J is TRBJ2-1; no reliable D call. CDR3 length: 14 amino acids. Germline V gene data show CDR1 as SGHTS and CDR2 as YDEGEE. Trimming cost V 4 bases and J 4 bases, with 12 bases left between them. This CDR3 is CASSAGTVYNEQFF. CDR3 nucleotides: TGTGCCAGCAGCGCCGGAACAGTTTACAATGAGCAGTTCTTC.

DNA of the CDR3: TGTGCCAGCAGCTCCCCACTAGCGGGAGGGGAGACCCAGTACTTC. Its translation: CASSSPLAGGETQYF. The chain employs TRBV7-6 and TRBJ2-5, with 13 nucleotides matching TRBD2. The length of the CDR3 is 15 residues. The ends lost 4 bases at V and 5 bases at J; junction bases unmatched: 4. Germline values: CDR1 SGHVS, CDR2 FNYEAQ.

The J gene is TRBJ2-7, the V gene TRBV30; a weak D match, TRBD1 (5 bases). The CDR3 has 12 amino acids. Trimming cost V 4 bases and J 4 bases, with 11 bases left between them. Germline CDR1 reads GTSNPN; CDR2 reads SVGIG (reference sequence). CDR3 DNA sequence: TGTGCCTGGAACCAAGACAGTTACGAGCAGTACTTC. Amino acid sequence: CAWNQDSYEQYF.

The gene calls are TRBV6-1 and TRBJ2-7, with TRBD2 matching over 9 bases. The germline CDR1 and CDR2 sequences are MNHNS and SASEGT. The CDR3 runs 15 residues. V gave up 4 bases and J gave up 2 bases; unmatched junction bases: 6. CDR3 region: CASSVGLASTYEQYF. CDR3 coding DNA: TGTGCCAGCAGTGTTGGACTAGCGTCTACCTACGAGCAGTACTTC.

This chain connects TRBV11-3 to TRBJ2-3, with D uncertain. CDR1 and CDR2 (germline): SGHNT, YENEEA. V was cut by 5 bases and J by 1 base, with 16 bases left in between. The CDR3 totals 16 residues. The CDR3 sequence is CASSTTLGSGTDTQYF. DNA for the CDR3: TGTGCCAGCAGCACGACCCTAGGCAGTGGCACAGATACGCAGTATTTT.

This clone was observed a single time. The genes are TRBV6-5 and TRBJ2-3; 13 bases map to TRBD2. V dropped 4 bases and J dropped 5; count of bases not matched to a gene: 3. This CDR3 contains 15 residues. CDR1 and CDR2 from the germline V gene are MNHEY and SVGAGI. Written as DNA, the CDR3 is TGTGCCAGCAGTTTTACTAGCGGGAGGGTAGATACGCAGTATTTT. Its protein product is CASSFTSGRVDTQYF.

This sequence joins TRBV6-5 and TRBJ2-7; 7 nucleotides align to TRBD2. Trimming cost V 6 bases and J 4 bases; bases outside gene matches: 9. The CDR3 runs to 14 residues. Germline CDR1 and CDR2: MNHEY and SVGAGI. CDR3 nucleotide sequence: TGTGCCAGCAGCGCCGGAACTAGCGATTACGAGCAGTACTTC. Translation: CASSAGTSDYEQYF.

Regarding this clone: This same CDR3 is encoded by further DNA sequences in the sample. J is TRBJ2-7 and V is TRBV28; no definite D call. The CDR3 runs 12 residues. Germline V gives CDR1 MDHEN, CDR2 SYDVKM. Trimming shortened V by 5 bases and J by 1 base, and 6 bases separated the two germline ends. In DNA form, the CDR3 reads TGTGCCAGCAGTCATAGTTCCTACGAGCAGTACTTC. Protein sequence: CASSHSSYEQYF.

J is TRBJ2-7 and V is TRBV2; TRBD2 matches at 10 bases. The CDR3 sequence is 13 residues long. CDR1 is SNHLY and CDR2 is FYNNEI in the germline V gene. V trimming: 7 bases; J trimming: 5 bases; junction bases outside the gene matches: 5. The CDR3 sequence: CASKTSGYHEQYF. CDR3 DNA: TGTGCCAGCAAGACTAGCGGGTACCACGAGCAGTACTTC.